The rows below give T cell receptor beta chains drawn from one sample of a study of OX40 agonist ivuxolimab in advanced cancers. The data were produced by immunoSEQ multiplex PCR, yet TCRdb's version contains in-frame clones alone and is incomplete. The sample has 65,000 to 90,000 clones; about 89% are singletons. This material consisted of CD4+ or CD8+ T cells sorted from blood, taken in a trial of the OX40 agonist ivuxolimab. The origin of the receptors is an adult with an advanced solid tumor such as melanoma, head and neck, liver or kidney cancer. The CDR3 runs from the conserved cysteine through the conserved F or W. A D gene is named only where the DNA matches it firmly. A row's size may be missing; if present it is once, few, many or a size class.

TGTGCCAGCAGCTTGGGACAGGGTTTATATTTT	CASSLGQGLYF	TRBD1	TRBV7-9	NA	TRBJ1-3
TGTGCCTGGAGTGTACTAGGGGGGAGCACTGAAGCTTTCTTT	CAWSVLGGSTEAFF	NA	TRBV30	few	TRBJ1-1
TGTGCCAGCAGTTTCGGGGGAGTGGGGACTGAAAAACTGTTTTTT	CASSFGGVGTEKLFF	NA	TRBV28	once	TRBJ1-4
TGTGCCTGGAGTGTACAGGGTCATCAGCCCCAGCATTTT	CAWSVQGHQPQHF	NA	TRBV30	once	TRBJ1-5
TGTGCGTACCGGGACAGGGGCAGCGGGGAGCTGTTTTTT	CAYRDRGSGELFF	TRBD1	TRBV30	NA	TRBJ2-2
TGTGCCAGCAGCCGACTAGCTTGGCAAGATACGCAGTATTTT	CASSRLAWQDTQYF	TRBD2	TRBV28	NA	TRBJ2-3
TGTGCCACCAGCGTCCAGGGGGCGGCCAAAAACATTCAGTACTTC	CATSVQGAAKNIQYF	TRBD1	TRBV15	NA	TRBJ2-4
TGTGCCAGCAGTAACCCGGGACACCTGAACACTGAAGCTTTCTTT	CASSNPGHLNTEAFF	NA	TRBV6-5	NA	TRBJ1-1
TGTGCCAGCAGCCAAGCAAACAGGGCTAACTATGGCTACACCTTC	CASSQANRANYGYTF	NA	TRBV7-9	NA	TRBJ1-2
TGTGCCAGCAGAAGCCGACAGGGAACTAATTCACCCCTCCACTTT	CASRSRQGTNSPLHF	TRBD1	TRBV6-5	NA	TRBJ1-6
TGTGCCAGCAGTGAGGGGGGGGAGAGCACTGAAGCTTTCTTT	CASSEGGESTEAFF	NA	TRBV6-4	NA	TRBJ1-1
TGTGCCAGCAGCTCCTACCAGACTAGCGGGAGCCCCTACAATGAGCAGTTCTTC	CASSSYQTSGSPYNEQFF	TRBD2	TRBV11-2	NA	TRBJ2-1
TGTGCCAGCAGCGTAGTAGATGGCACCGGGGAGCTGTTTTTT	CASSVVDGTGELFF	NA	TRBV9	NA	TRBJ2-2
TGTGCCAGCAGTGGGTTGGGACAGGGCACAGATACGCAGTATTTT	CASSGLGQGTDTQYF	TRBD1	TRBV6-1	NA	TRBJ2-3
TGCGCCAGCAGTGGAGTCAGGGGTATGGGTGAGCAGTTCTTC	CASSGVRGMGEQFF	NA	TRBV10-1	NA	TRBJ2-1
TGTGCCAGCAGCTTTGGGACAGGGGGCTTCGAGCAGTACTTC	CASSFGTGGFEQYF	TRBD1	TRBV5-4	NA	TRBJ2-7
TGTGCCAGCAGTTCCCCTGGACAGTCGTATGGCTACACCTTC	CASSSPGQSYGYTF	NA	TRBV6-5	NA	TRBJ1-2
TGTGCCAGCAGTCCGGGACAAACCTATGGCTACACCTTC	CASSPGQTYGYTF	NA	TRBV6-6	NA	TRBJ1-2
TGTGCCACCCAGCGGTCTAGCTCCTACGAGCAGTACTTC	CATQRSSSYEQYF	NA	TRBV28	once	TRBJ2-7
TGTGCCAGCAGTCTGACAGCCAACTACGAGCAGTACTTC	CASSLTANYEQYF	NA	TRBV6-5	NA	TRBJ2-7
TGTGCCAGCCGACCCTGGGGGGGTAACAATGAGCAGTTCTTC	CASRPWGGNNEQFF	TRBD2	TRBV5-6	NA	TRBJ2-1
TGCAGCGTGCCCGGGACGTCGAACAATGAGCAGTTCTTC	CSVPGTSNNEQFF	NA	TRBV29-1	NA	TRBJ2-1
TGTGCCAGCAGCGTAGGAACAGTAACAACTAATGAAAAACTGTTTTTT	CASSVGTVTTNEKLFF	NA	TRBV9	NA	TRBJ1-4
TGCGGAATTCTGGGGACTGAGACCCAGTACTTC	CGILGTETQYF	NA	TRBV29-1	NA	TRBJ2-5
TGTGCCAGCAGAACAGCCTACGAGCAGTACTTC	CASRTAYEQYF	NA	TRBV6-6	few	TRBJ2-7
TGTGCCAGCAGTTATGGAGAGACCCAGTACTTC	CASSYGETQYF	NA	TRBV6-5	few	TRBJ2-5
TGTGCCAGCAGCCAAACCGCCTACGAGCAGTACTTC	CASSQTAYEQYF	NA	TRBV4-2	NA	TRBJ2-7
TGTGCCAGCAGCTTAGCTGGCGTCGGAGCCTCAGATACGCAGTATTTT	CASSLAGVGASDTQYF	NA	TRBV7-8	once	TRBJ2-3
TGTGCCAGCAGTGGGGCAGGGGGGCCACATCAGCCCCAGCATTTT	CASSGAGGPHQPQHF	TRBD1	TRBV6-1	NA	TRBJ1-5
TGTGCCACCAGCAGACGGGACGGGGAGGTCCTGAACACCGGGGAGCTGTTTTTT	CATSRRDGEVLNTGELFF	NA	TRBV15	NA	TRBJ2-2
TGTGCCAGCAGTTTATACCAAGAGACCCAGTACTTC	CASSLYQETQYF	NA	TRBV28	once	TRBJ2-5
TGTGCCAGCAGTGAATCGGTGAGAGGGACAGATACGCAGTATTTT	CASSESVRGTDTQYF	NA	TRBV6-4	NA	TRBJ2-3
TGTGCCAGCAGGGGGAGTATTCTTTATGGCTACACCTTC	CASRGSILYGYTF	NA	TRBV6-1	NA	TRBJ1-2
TGCGCCAGCAGCACCGGGACAGGGGGGTCCAATGAGCAGTTCTTC	CASSTGTGGSNEQFF	TRBD1	TRBV4-1	NA	TRBJ2-1
TGTGCCAGCAGTTTAATGGGGAGCACAGATACGCAGTATTTT	CASSLMGSTDTQYF	NA	TRBV27	NA	TRBJ2-3